This is a list of T cell receptor beta chains from one sample in a study of blood T cell repertoires in COVID-19. This table comes from immunoSEQ multiplex PCR, and its TCRdb copy is limited to in-frame clones, with some not included. In the table there are tens of thousands of clones, 90% to 95% of which are singletons. What was sequenced was peripheral blood. These receptors all stem from a human donor with active COVID-19. The donor label of this sample is uncertain. The CDR3 runs from the conserved cysteine through the conserved F or W. D genes are given only for firm matches. A row's size may be missing; if present it is once, few, many or a size class.

v_call	j_call	d_call	clone_size	cdr3_nt	cdr3_aa
TRBV7-8	TRBJ1-5	.	once	TGTGCCAGCAGCTTGGGGGTTGAACAGGGTAATCAGCCCCAGCATTTT	CASSLGVEQGNQPQHF
TRBV6-5	TRBJ2-1	.	.	TGTGCCAGCAGTTCAGGGACAACGAATGAGCAGTTCTTC	CASSSGTTNEQFF
TRBV5-3	TRBJ2-4	.	.	TGTGCCAGAAACCCTAACAGGGAAGCCAAAAACATTCAGTACTTC	CARNPNREAKNIQYF
TRBV25-1	TRBJ1-6	TRBD1	.	TGTGCCAGCAGTGAGCCAGGACAGGCTTCACCCCTCCACTTT	CASSEPGQASPLHF
TRBV5-1	TRBJ2-3	TRBD1	.	TGCGCCAGCAGCTTGGCGACAGGGTTGGGCTCAGATACGCAGTATTTT	CASSLATGLGSDTQYF
TRBV30	TRBJ1-4	TRBD1	.	TGTGCCTTATTGGGCAGGGGGCGTGCAACTAATGAAAAACTGTTTTTT	CALLGRGRATNEKLFF
TRBV6-6	TRBJ1-2	TRBD1	.	TGTGCCAGCAGCGTTCGACAGGGGGGCCTCTATGGCTACACCTTC	CASSVRQGGLYGYTF
TRBV5-1	TRBJ2-3	TRBD1	.	TGCGCCAGCAGCTTGCGGGGACAGGGGACAGATACGCAGTATTTT	CASSLRGQGTDTQYF
TRBV7-7	TRBJ2-2	TRBD2	.	TGTGCTAGCAGCTTAGCGCGGGGAGGGACCGGGGAGCTGTTTTTT	CASSLARGGTGELFF
TRBV5-4	TRBJ2-1	.	.	TGTGCCAGCAGCTGGACATCCAATGAGCAGTTCTTC	CASSWTSNEQFF
TRBV18	TRBJ1-3	TRBD1	.	TGTGCCAGCTCACCTAACGACAGGGTCGCTGGAAACACCATATATTTT	CASSPNDRVAGNTIYF
TRBV5-1	TRBJ2-1	TRBD2	.	TGCGCCAGCAGTGAGGGCGGGGGGGCCAATGAGCAGTTCTTC	CASSEGGGANEQFF
TRBV20-1	TRBJ2-3	.	.	TGCAGTGCTAGTGACATGGCAACCACAGATACGCAGTATTTT	CSASDMATTDTQYF
TRBV7-6	TRBJ2-3	.	.	TGTGCCAGCAGCTTGGGAGACCCAGATACGCAGTATTTT	CASSLGDPDTQYF
TRBV19	TRBJ2-1	TRBD2	.	TGTGCCAGTAGTATTGATGGTAGCGGGGGTGAGCAGTTCTTC	CASSIDGSGGEQFF
TRBV19	TRBJ1-5	.	.	TGTGCCAGTAGCCATGACAATAGCAATCAGCCCCAGCATTTT	CASSHDNSNQPQHF
TRBV29-1	TRBJ2-3	TRBD2	.	TGCAGCGCCCTCAGGCTAGCGGGGGGAGGGGTTACAGATACGCAGTATTTT	CSALRLAGGGVTDTQYF
TRBV24-1	TRBJ2-2	TRBD1	.	TGTGCCACCAGTGCGGGGAGAGGGGGCTCCCGGGGCACCGGGGAGCTGTTTTTT	CATSAGRGGSRGTGELFF
TRBV19	TRBJ2-6	TRBD1	.	TGTGCCAGTAGTCACCTAGGACAGGGCGACTCTGGGGCCAACGTCCTGACTTTC	CASSHLGQGDSGANVLTF
TRBV2	TRBJ1-5	.	.	TGTGCCAGCAGTGAAGCGCTTCAAGGGGGAGCCCAGCATTTT	CASSEALQGGAQHF
TRBV19	TRBJ2-3	TRBD2	.	TGTGCCAGTACAAGAGGTTATAGGCGGGCGGGAGAGACGGCAGATACGCAGTATTTT	CASTRGYRRAGETADTQYF
TRBV5-6	TRBJ1-2	TRBD1	.	TGTGCCAGCAGCTTGGATCGGACAGGGGTTAACTATGGCTACACCTTC	CASSLDRTGVNYGYTF
TRBV2	TRBJ2-7	TRBD1	.	TGTGCCAGCAGTGAGGGACAGGGGCTGTACTACGAGCAGTACTTC	CASSEGQGLYYEQYF
TRBV5-5	TRBJ2-3	TRBD2	.	TGTGCCAGCAGCTTGGGAGAGGCTAGCGGGAGAACAGATACGCAGTATTTT	CASSLGEASGRTDTQYF
TRBV6-2/TRBV6-3	TRBJ2-2	.	once	TGTGCCAGCAGCCCACAGCTGAACACCGGGGAGCTGTTTTTT	CASSPQLNTGELFF
TRBV30	TRBJ2-1	TRBD2	.	TGTGCCTGGAGCCTCGAGGCGGGACTAGTTATCAATGAGCAGTTCTTC	CAWSLEAGLVINEQFF
TRBV3-1/TRBV3-2	TRBJ2-5	TRBD2	once	TGTGCCAGCCGAACTAGCGGGGGGGCGACCCAGTACTTC	CASRTSGGATQYF
TRBV18	TRBJ2-1	.	.	TGTGCCAGCTCACCCCGGGACACCAGATACAATGAGCAGTTCTTC	CASSPRDTRYNEQFF
TRBV28	TRBJ2-7	TRBD2	.	TGTGCCAGCAGCAGCGGGAGGGCCTACGAGCAGTACTTC	CASSSGRAYEQYF
TRBV14	TRBJ1-1	.	.	TGTGCCAGCAGCCAACTACAGGGCTCTGAAGCTTTCTTT	CASSQLQGSEAFF
TRBV11-2	TRBJ1-4	TRBD1	.	TGTGCCAGCAACAGACAGGGTAGGAATGAAAAACTGTTTTTT	CASNRQGRNEKLFF
TRBV15	TRBJ1-4	TRBD1	.	TGTGCCACCAGCAGAGAGGGACAGGGGAGTGAAAAACTGTTTTTT	CATSREGQGSEKLFF
TRBV12-3/TRBV12-4	TRBJ2-2	TRBD2	.	TGTGCCAGCAGGGGAGGGCTCGCCGGGGAGCTGTTTTTT	CASRGGLAGELFF